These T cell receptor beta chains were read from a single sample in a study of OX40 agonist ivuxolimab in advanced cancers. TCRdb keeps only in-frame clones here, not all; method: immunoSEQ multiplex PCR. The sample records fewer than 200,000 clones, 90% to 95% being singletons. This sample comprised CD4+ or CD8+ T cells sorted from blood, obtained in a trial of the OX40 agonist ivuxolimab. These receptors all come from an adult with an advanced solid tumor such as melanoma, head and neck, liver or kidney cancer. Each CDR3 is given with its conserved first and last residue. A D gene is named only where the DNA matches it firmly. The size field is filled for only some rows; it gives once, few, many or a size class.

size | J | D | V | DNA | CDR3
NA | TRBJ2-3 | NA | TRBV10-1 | TGCGCCAGCAGTGTGGGGAGGGGGCACACAGATACGCAGTATTTT | CASSVGRGHTDTQYF
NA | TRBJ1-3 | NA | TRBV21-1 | TGTGCCAGCAGCAGGCAGGGGCGAGGAAACACCATATATTTT | CASSRQGRGNTIYF
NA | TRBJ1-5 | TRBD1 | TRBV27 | TGTGCCAGGGCAACAGGGGGCGAGAATCAGCCCCAGCATTTT | CARATGGENQPQHF
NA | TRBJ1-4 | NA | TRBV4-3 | TGCGCCAGCAGCCAAGCCCCGAGGTTGAGAGTGGGGGGAGAGGAAAAACTGTTTTTT | CASSQAPRLRVGGEEKLFF
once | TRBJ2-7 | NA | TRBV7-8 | TGTGCCAGCAGCTTTAATAGGGGCGCTGGCCGGGCGGCCTACGAGCAGTACTTC | CASSFNRGAGRAAYEQYF
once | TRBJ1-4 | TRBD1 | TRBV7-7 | TGTGCTAGCAGCCTTAGACAGGGGAATGAAAAACTGTTTTTT | CASSLRQGNEKLFF
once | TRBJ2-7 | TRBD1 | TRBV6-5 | TGTGCCAGCAGTCAGGGACAGGGGCTCTCCTACGAGCAGTACTTC | CASSQGQGLSYEQYF
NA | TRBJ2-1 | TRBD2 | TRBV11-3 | TGTGCCAGCAGCTTGGGACTAGCGGGCTACAATGAGCAGTTCTTC | CASSLGLAGYNEQFF
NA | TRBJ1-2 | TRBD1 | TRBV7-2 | TGTGCCAGCAGCTCCGGGACAGGAGAATGGGGCTACACCTTC | CASSSGTGEWGYTF
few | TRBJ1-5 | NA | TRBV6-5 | TGTGCCAGCAGTAGATTAGAATCCGGTCAGCCCCAGCATTTT | CASSRLESGQPQHF
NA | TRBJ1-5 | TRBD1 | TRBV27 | TGTGCCAGCAGTTCAAAACCCTACAGGGGTAGCAATCAGCCCCAGCATTTT | CASSSKPYRGSNQPQHF
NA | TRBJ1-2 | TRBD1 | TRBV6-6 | TGTGCCAGCAGTTCTTACAGGGGGGCCTTCTCTGGCTACACCTTC | CASSSYRGAFSGYTF
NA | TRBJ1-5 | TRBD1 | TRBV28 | TGTGCCAGCAGCGAGACAGGGAGGAGGGATCAGCCCCAGCATTTT | CASSETGRRDQPQHF
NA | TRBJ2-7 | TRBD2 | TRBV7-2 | TGTGCCAGCAGCTTAGGGGGACTAGCGAACGGCTACGAGCAGTACTTC | CASSLGGLANGYEQYF
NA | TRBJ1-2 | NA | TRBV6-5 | TGTGCCAGCAGCGACAAGGCTAGAATCAACTATGGCTACACCTTC | CASSDKARINYGYTF
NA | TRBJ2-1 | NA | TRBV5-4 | TGTGCCAGCACCCGCTGGGGTTACAATGAGCAGTTCTTC | CASTRWGYNEQFF
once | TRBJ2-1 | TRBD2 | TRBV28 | TGTGCCAGCAGCCAACAAGCGGGACCGATCTACAATGAGCAGTTCTTC | CASSQQAGPIYNEQFF
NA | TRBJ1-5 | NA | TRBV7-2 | TGTGCCAGCAGCTTAGCGCGGGGGGGTTATAGCAATCAGCCCCAGCATTTT | CASSLARGGYSNQPQHF
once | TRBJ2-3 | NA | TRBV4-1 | TGCGCCAGCAGCTACGACTTTGGGGACAACTTTGGGGATACGCAGTATTTT | CASSYDFGDNFGDTQYF
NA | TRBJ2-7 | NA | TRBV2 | TGTGCCAGCAGTCCAACTAGGACCCTCAGCTCCTACGAGCAGTACTTC | CASSPTRTLSSYEQYF
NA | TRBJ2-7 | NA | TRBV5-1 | TGCGCCAGCAGCTTGGGACAGAGGACCTACGAGCAGTACTTC | CASSLGQRTYEQYF
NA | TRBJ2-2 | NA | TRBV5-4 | TGTGCCAGCAGCTTGGCGCGGGTAAACACCGGGGAGCTGTTTTTT | CASSLARVNTGELFF
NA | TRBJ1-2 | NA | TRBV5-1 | TGCGCCAGCAGCTTGCCGCTAGGTCCCTATGGCTACACCTTC | CASSLPLGPYGYTF
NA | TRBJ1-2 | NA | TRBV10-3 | TGTGCCATCAGTGAGTCTTGGGGCTCTGGCTACACCTTC | CAISESWGSGYTF
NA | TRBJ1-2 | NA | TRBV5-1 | TGCGCCAGCAGCTTGGCTCAGGATAACTATGGCTACACCTTC | CASSLAQDNYGYTF
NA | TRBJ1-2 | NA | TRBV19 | TGTGCCAGTAGTCCCCGACAGCTATATGGCTACACCTTC | CASSPRQLYGYTF
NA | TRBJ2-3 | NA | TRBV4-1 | TGCGCCAGCAGCCAAGAAAAGGTGGCGAGCGATACGCAGTATTTT | CASSQEKVASDTQYF
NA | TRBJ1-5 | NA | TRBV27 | TGTGCCAGCAGTTTAGTCGGGGGGCCCTATAGCAATCAGCCCCAGCATTTT | CASSLVGGPYSNQPQHF
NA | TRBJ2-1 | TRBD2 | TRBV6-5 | TGTGCCAGCAGTTACCCTAGCGGGAGCAATGAGCAGTTCTTC | CASSYPSGSNEQFF
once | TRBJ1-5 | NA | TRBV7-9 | TGTGCCAGCAGCCCATCCGGGGGGGGAGATCAGCCCCAGCATTTT | CASSPSGGGDQPQHF
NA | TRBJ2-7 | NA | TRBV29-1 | TGCAGCTGCCGTGGGCAAGGGGCAGCGGGCTCCTACGAGCAGTACTTC | CSCRGQGAAGSYEQYF
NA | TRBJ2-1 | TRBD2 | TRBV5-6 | TGTGCCAGCAGCCTAAGACTAGCGGGAGGGGTTGATGAGCAGTTCTTC | CASSLRLAGGVDEQFF
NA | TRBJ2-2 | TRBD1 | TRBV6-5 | TGTGCCAGCAGTATAGGGGGCGGCGGCACCGGGGAGCTGTTTTTT | CASSIGGGGTGELFF
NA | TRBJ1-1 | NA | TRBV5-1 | TGCGCCAGCAGCTTGTTAGAGAACACTGAAGCTTTCTTT | CASSLLENTEAFF
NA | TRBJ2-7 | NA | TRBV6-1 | TGTGCCAGCAGATCCGGCCCCTCAGCCTACGAGCAGTACTTC | CASRSGPSAYEQYF
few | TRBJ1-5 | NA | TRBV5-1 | TGCGCCAGCAGCTTCTCGGCAGGGGGCAATCAGCCCCAGCATTTT | CASSFSAGGNQPQHF
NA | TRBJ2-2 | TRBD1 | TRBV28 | TGTGCCAGCCTCCTGGGGACAGGGAAGGTGGCCGGGGAGCTGTTTTTT | CASLLGTGKVAGELFF
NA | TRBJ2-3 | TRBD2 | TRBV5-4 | TGTGCCAGCAGCTTGGCAACGGGAGGGCCGGCAGATACGCAGTATTTT | CASSLATGGPADTQYF
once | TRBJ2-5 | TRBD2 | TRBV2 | TGTGCCAGCAGGCTGAGACTAGCGGCCACCCAAGAGACCCAGTACTTC | CASRLRLAATQETQYF
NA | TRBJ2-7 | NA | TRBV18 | TGTGCCAGCTCACCAGGAGGCAGCTACGAGCAGTACTTC | CASSPGGSYEQYF
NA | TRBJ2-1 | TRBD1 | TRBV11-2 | TGTGCCAGCAGCCCCTACAGGGGGAATGAGCAGTTCTTC | CASSPYRGNEQFF